A selection of T cell receptor beta chains follows, all from one sample in a study of T cell repertoires in cytomegalovirus infection. One entry per CDR3 protein, called by TCRdb with MiXCR from the reads. The sample comprises hundreds of thousands of distinct CDR3 sequences, less than 25% of which are singletons, and less than 9.5% rests with the top ten. Specimen: CD8+ T cells from PBMCs. The receptor set was obtained from a human donor in good health (CMV status not recorded). Some clones in this sample may be carry-over from other donors' samples. Each CDR3 is given with its conserved first and last residue. D genes are given only for firm matches. A row's size may be missing; if present it is once, few, many or a size class.

V	J	D	size	CDR3	DNA
TRBV7-9	TRBJ2-3	.	few	CASSLPRSGRTDTQYF	TGTGCCAGCAGCTTACCTCGATCTGGGCGCACAGATACGCAGTATTTT
TRBV6-5	TRBJ2-1	.	few	CASSYSKSHNEQFF	TGTGCCAGCAGTTACTCTAAAAGTCACAATGAGCAGTTCTTC
TRBV28	TRBJ2-2	TRBD1	many	CASSLPGQGRPGELFF	TGTGCCAGCAGTTTACCGGGACAGGGACGTCCCGGGGAGCTGTTTTTT
TRBV14	TRBJ2-7	TRBD2	.	CASSPLGQRDYEQYF	TGTGCCAGCAGCCCTTTAGGGCAGCGGGACTACGAGCAGTACTTC
TRBV12-3/TRBV12-4	TRBJ2-2	.	many	CASSSSPGTGELFF	TGTGCCAGCAGTTCCTCCCCGGGGACCGGGGAGCTGTTTTTT
TRBV20-1	TRBJ2-5	TRBD2	.	CSASSSGGAGETQYF	TGCAGTGCTTCATCTAGCGGGGGGGCCGGAGAGACCCAGTACTTC
TRBV28	TRBJ1-1	.	.	CASSRPARVTEAFF	TGTGCCAGCAGTCGGCCTGCTCGGGTAACTGAAGCTTTCTTT
TRBV20-1	TRBJ2-3	.	many	CSATLLVTGSTDTQYF	TGCAGTGCTACACTCCTCGTAACGGGGAGCACAGATACGCAGTATTTT
TRBV20-1	TRBJ2-2	TRBD2	.	CSASLAGGRGGELFF	TGCAGTGCTAGTTTAGCGGGGGGGCGCGGCGGGGAGCTGTTTTTT
TRBV6-5	TRBJ2-7	.	many	CASSYSVPGDLGAYEQYF	TGTGCCAGCAGTTACTCCGTACCAGGAGACCTTGGAGCCTACGAGCAGTACTTC
TRBV6-1	TRBJ2-7	.	few	CASSEVLQFHEQYF	TGTGCCAGCAGTGAAGTGTTACAGTTCCACGAGCAGTACTTC
TRBV28	TRBJ2-2	.	many	CASKAGQTGELFF	TGTGCCAGCAAGGCAGGGCAAACCGGGGAGCTGTTTTTT
TRBV7-9	TRBJ2-5	.	.	CASSLHTETQYF	TGTGCCAGCAGCCTCCATACGGAGACCCAGTACTTC
TRBV7-6	TRBJ1-6	.	.	CASSLGAGISYNSPLHF	TGTGCCAGCAGCTTGGGGGCGGGGATTTCCTATAATTCACCCCTCCACTTT
TRBV20-1	TRBJ2-3	TRBD2	few	CSAPTRWTSGGSSTDTQYF	TGCAGTGCACCCACCCGGTGGACTAGCGGGGGGTCTAGCACAGATACGCAGTATTTT
TRBV19	TRBJ1-1	TRBD1	many	CASNLDRVGTEAFF	TGTGCCAGTAATTTGGACAGGGTGGGGACTGAAGCTTTCTTT
TRBV6-2/TRBV6-3	TRBJ2-3	TRBD2	.	CASSRYSGTSGDTQYF	TGTGCCAGCAGTCGTTATTCCGGGACTAGCGGAGATACGCAGTATTTT
TRBV7-9	TRBJ1-1	.	few	CASSTFSNLVGGYTEAFF	TGTGCCAGCAGCACCTTTTCCAACTTGGTCGGGGGTTACACTGAAGCTTTCTTT
TRBV7-6	TRBJ2-1	.	few	CASSLVQGGPRNEQFF	TGTGCCAGCAGCTTAGTGCAGGGGGGGCCGAGAAATGAGCAGTTCTTC
TRBV12-3/TRBV12-4	TRBJ2-5	TRBD2	few	CASSLASGGLETQYF	TGTGCCAGCAGTTTAGCTAGCGGGGGTCTGGAGACCCAGTACTTC
TRBV20-1	TRBJ1-6	.	.	CSASNVYWGNNSPLHF	TGCAGTGCTAGTAACGTTTATTGGGGAAATAATTCACCCCTCCACTTT
TRBV20-1	TRBJ2-1	TRBD2	.	CSAAGDEQFF	TGCAGTGCCGCGGGGGATGAGCAGTTCTTC
TRBV27	TRBJ2-5	TRBD2	few	CASSLSMLAGQETQYF	TGTGCCAGCAGTTTATCGATGCTAGCGGGGCAAGAGACCCAGTACTTC
TRBV14	TRBJ1-2	.	.	CASSQEDHPDGYTF	TGTGCCAGCAGCCAAGAAGACCACCCTGATGGCTACACCTTC
TRBV2	TRBJ2-1	.	.	CAGSEGPGYVDNEQFF	TGTGCCGGCAGTGAAGGTCCGGGATACGTCGACAATGAGCAGTTCTTC
TRBV4-1	TRBJ2-5	.	.	CASSQDGAGETQYF	TGCGCCAGCAGCCAAGATGGAGCCGGGGAGACCCAGTACTTC
TRBV6-4	TRBJ2-3	.	.	CASSDSVSTDTQYF	TGTGCCAGCAGTGACTCAGTCAGCACAGATACGCAGTATTTT
TRBV12-5	TRBJ1-4	.	.	CASSRRGATNEKLFF	TGTGCTAGTAGCCGCCGGGGCGCAACTAATGAAAAACTGTTTTTT
TRBV5-6	TRBJ2-7	.	.	CASRSREIGYEQYF	TGTGCCAGCAGATCCAGGGAAATTGGCTACGAGCAGTACTTC
TRBV7-8	TRBJ2-3	.	.	CASSSEAGGGPDTQYF	TGTGCCAGCAGCTCCGAGGCAGGGGGGGGGCCAGATACGCAGTATTTT
TRBV7-2	TRBJ2-5	TRBD2	many	CASSFRTSGQETQYF	TGTGCCAGCAGCTTCCGGACTAGCGGGCAAGAGACCCAGTACTTC
TRBV7-8	TRBJ2-7	TRBD1	many	CASIPGQGNYEQYF	TGTGCCAGCATTCCGGGACAGGGGAACTACGAGCAGTACTTC
TRBV6-2/TRBV6-3	TRBJ1-5	TRBD1	.	CVSSYGTDYQPQHF	TGTGTCAGCAGTTACGGGACAGATTATCAGCCCCAGCATTTT